This TCR beta chain was captured in a study of patients and donors after allogeneic stem cell transplantation. From the RT-PCR reads, TCRdb called clonotypes with MiXCR, one entry per CDR3 protein. The sample consists of over 150,000 distinct CDR3 sequences, about 32% of them appearing once. This TCR derives from a human donor who was either an allogeneic HSCT recipient or a stem cell or donor lymphocyte infusion donor (not recorded which). It is not recorded whose cells these are; they may come from a transplant donor. Source material: blood, either unsorted or a sorted T cell fraction (not recorded which).

The CDR3 protein is CASSQDSLGGGETQYF. The CDR3 DNA is TGTGCCAGCAGCCAAGATTCCTTAGGGGGCGGGGAGACCCAGTACTTC. J is TRBJ2-5 and V is TRBV4-2; the match to TRBD1 covers 7 bases. The CDR3 consists of 16 residues. Trimming removed 0 bases from V and 5 bases from J; junction bases left unmatched: 9. The germline gives CDR1 LGHNA, CDR2 YNFKEQ.